These T cell receptor beta chains were read from a single sample in a study of T cell responses to AZD1222 COVID-19 vaccine. The table came from immunoSEQ multiplex PCR; TCRdb's copy has only in-frame clones and leaves some out. This table holds about 130,000 clones, 90% found once. Sequenced material: peripheral blood, taken on day 0 of AZD1222 vaccination. These receptors were obtained from an adult in good health. Both conserved end residues are part of each CDR3.

TRBV19	TRBJ1-1	CASREDSLNTEAFF
TRBV7-2	TRBJ2-3	CASSFRWDTQYF
TRBV20-1	TRBJ1-1	CSARVLEAFF
TRBV19	TRBJ1-1	CASSVQAVTEAFF
TRBV10-3	TRBJ2-5	CAISMRESASETQYF
TRBV6-1	TRBJ2-7	CASSEWDRGTYEQYF
TRBV12-2	TRBJ2-6	CASRSPGLYSGANVLTF
TRBV19	TRBJ1-6	CASTLGQTGNSPLHF
TRBV7-7	TRBJ2-3	CASSLRQGTDTQYF
TRBV27	TRBJ2-1	CATLPGRGTYNEQFF
TRBV7-3	TRBJ1-4	CASSSSRGGNEKLFF
TRBV19	TRBJ2-7	CASRQGAYEQYF
TRBV5-6	TRBJ2-5	CASSDGTGALETQYF
TRBV27	TRBJ1-1	CASSLISGTEAFF
TRBV10-1	TRBJ1-4	CASSESSGEKLFF
TRBV3-1/TRBV3-2	TRBJ2-3	CASSPTGTSTDTQYF
TRBV5-5	TRBJ1-3	CASSVPGQGNGNTIYF
TRBV10-1	TRBJ2-2	CASLSRVRTGELFF
TRBV30	TRBJ1-3	CAWSVREFSGNTIYF
TRBV11-2	TRBJ2-5	CASSFYRGGNQETQYF